A selection of T cell receptor beta chains follows, all from one sample in a study of human T cells and chemical hapten exposure. TCRdb re-called the RACE reads with MiXCR, one entry per CDR3 protein. This table holds over 130,000 distinct CDR3 sequences, 10% to 15% found once. The sample here was whole blood, taken in connection with sensitization to the hapten diphenylcyclopropenone (DPC). Receptors were obtained from a woman between 50 and 59 years old with alopecia areata. Some clones in this sample may be carry-over from other donors' samples. Both conserved end residues are part of each CDR3. The D gene is left open where the match is weak. Clone size is not always given. Where it is, it says once, few, many or a class for expanded clones.

>TRBJ1-5|NA|TRBV20-1|NA
TGCAGTGCTAGGCCACAGGGCGCGGGGCCCCAGCATTTT
CSARPQGAGPQHF
>TRBJ1-6|NA|TRBV30|NA
TGTGCCTGGAGGGGGAACTCCTATAATTCACCCCTCCACTTT
CAWRGNSYNSPLHF
>TRBJ2-3|NA|TRBV11-2|NA
TGTGCCAGCAGCTTAAAGGGCGTTAGGGCAGATACGCAGTATTTT
CASSLKGVRADTQYF
>TRBJ2-7|NA|TRBV27|NA
TGTGCCAGCAGAACAGGGTACTCCTACGAGCAGTACTTC
CASRTGYSYEQYF
>TRBJ2-7|NA|TRBV7-8|NA
TGTGCCAGCAGCTTAGATCAAGTGGGCTACGAGCAGTACTTC
CASSLDQVGYEQYF
>TRBJ2-5|NA|TRBV10-2|few
TGCGCCAGCAGGGAGTGGCAGGAAGAGACCCAGTACTTC
CASREWQEETQYF
>TRBJ1-5|NA|TRBV28|NA
TGTGCCAGCAGCTGGGGGAGGGCACGGGTTCAGCCCCAGCATTTT
CASSWGRARVQPQHF
>TRBJ2-1|TRBD2|TRBV20-1|NA
TGCAGTGCTCCCGGACTAGCGGTTTACAATGAGCAGTTCTTC
CSAPGLAVYNEQFF
>TRBJ1-5|NA|TRBV28|few
TGTGCCAGCAGTTCTCCGCGGGACACGCGGCATTTT
CASSSPRDTRHF
>TRBJ2-6|NA|TRBV30|few
TGTGCCTGGACCCCCCCGGCTGGTGGGGCCAACGTCCTGACTTTC
CAWTPPAGGANVLTF
>TRBJ2-3|TRBD2|TRBV4-3|many
TGCGCCAGCAGCCAAGAAGCTAGCGGGACCGGGACAGATACGCAGTATTTT
CASSQEASGTGTDTQYF
>TRBJ1-5|NA|TRBV18|few
TGTGCCAGCTCACAGGAAGCCTATAGCAATCAGCCCCAGCATTTT
CASSQEAYSNQPQHF
>TRBJ2-7|TRBD1|TRBV14|NA
TGTGCCAGCAGACGGACAGGGGGCGAGCAGTACTTC
CASRRTGGEQYF
>TRBJ2-7|NA|TRBV29-1|many
TGCAGCGTTGACAGGGGGGACGAGCAGTACTTC
CSVDRGDEQYF
>TRBJ1-1|TRBD1|TRBV20-1|few
TGCAGTGCTAGCGGGGACAGAGGGCTGAACACTGAAGCTTTCTTT
CSASGDRGLNTEAFF
>TRBJ2-1|TRBD1|TRBV5-1|few
TGCGCCAGCAGCTTGGCGGGGACAGGCCCTGGGAATGAGCAGTTCTTC
CASSLAGTGPGNEQFF
>TRBJ2-2|NA|TRBV6-2/TRBV6-3|NA
TGTGCCAGCAGGGTGACCCTAAATTCGAACACCGGGGAGCTGTTTTTT
CASRVTLNSNTGELFF
>TRBJ2-1|TRBD2|TRBV24-1|NA
TGTGCCTCCAGTGACCCCGGGACTAGCTACCGCGAGCAGTTCTTC
CASSDPGTSYREQFF
>TRBJ2-1|TRBD2|TRBV20-1|few
TGCAGTGCTAGAGCCTTCGAAAGGCTTAGCGGGCCACACTCCTACAATGAGCAGTTCTTC
CSARAFERLSGPHSYNEQFF
>TRBJ1-5|TRBD1|TRBV29-1|few
TGCAGCGTTCGAGAGGGGACAGGGAGTCAGCCCCAGCATTTT
CSVREGTGSQPQHF
>TRBJ2-3|NA|TRBV20-1|NA
TGCAGTGCTATGGGTACAAGGACAGATACGCAGTATTTT
CSAMGTRTDTQYF
>TRBJ1-1|TRBD1|TRBV12-3/TRBV12-4|few
TGTGCCAGCAGTTTGGGGACAGGGGGCGGAACTGAAGCTTTCTTT
CASSLGTGGGTEAFF
>TRBJ2-7|NA|TRBV18|many
TGTGCCAGCTCACCACAAAACACCTACGAGCAGTACTTC
CASSPQNTYEQYF
>TRBJ2-3|TRBD1|TRBV12-3/TRBV12-4|many
TGTGCCAGCAGTCTCGGACAGGGGGTAGATACGCAGTATTTT
CASSLGQGVDTQYF
>TRBJ2-7|TRBD1|TRBV29-1|few
TGCAGCGTTGAGGGACAGGGGGGAAGCTCCTACGAGCAGTACTTC
CSVEGQGGSSYEQYF
>TRBJ2-7|TRBD1|TRBV29-1|NA
TGCAGCGTTGCGCCAGGGGGCAGCTCCTACGAGCAGTACTTC
CSVAPGGSSYEQYF
>TRBJ2-6|NA|TRBV13|many
TGTGCCAGCAGCTTAGCCGGCAGGGCCCTCCCTGGGGCCAACGTCCTGACTTTC
CASSLAGRALPGANVLTF
>TRBJ2-5|NA|TRBV4-3|many
TGCGCCAGCAGCCAAGAGGGCCGAAGGGAAGAGACCCAGTACTTC
CASSQEGRREETQYF
>TRBJ2-1|NA|TRBV19|few
TGTGCCAGTAGTACGGCTTCTGAGCAGTTCTTC
CASSTASEQFF
>TRBJ2-1|NA|TRBV5-1|many
TGCGCCAGCAGCCCCTTCGATACCTACAATGAGCAGTTCTTC
CASSPFDTYNEQFF